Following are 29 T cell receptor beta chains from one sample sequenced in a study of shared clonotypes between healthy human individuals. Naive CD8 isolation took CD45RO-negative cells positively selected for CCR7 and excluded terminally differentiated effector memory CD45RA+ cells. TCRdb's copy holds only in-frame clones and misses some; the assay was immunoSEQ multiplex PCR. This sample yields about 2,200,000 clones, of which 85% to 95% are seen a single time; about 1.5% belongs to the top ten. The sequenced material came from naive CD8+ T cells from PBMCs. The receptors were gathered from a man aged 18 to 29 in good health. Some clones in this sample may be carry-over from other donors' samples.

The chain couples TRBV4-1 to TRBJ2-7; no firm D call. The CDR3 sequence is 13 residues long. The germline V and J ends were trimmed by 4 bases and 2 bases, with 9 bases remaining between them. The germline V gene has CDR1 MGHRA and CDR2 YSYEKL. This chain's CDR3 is CASSPSDPYEQYF. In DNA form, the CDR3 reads TGCGCCAGCAGCCCTTCAGATCCCTACGAGCAGTACTTC.

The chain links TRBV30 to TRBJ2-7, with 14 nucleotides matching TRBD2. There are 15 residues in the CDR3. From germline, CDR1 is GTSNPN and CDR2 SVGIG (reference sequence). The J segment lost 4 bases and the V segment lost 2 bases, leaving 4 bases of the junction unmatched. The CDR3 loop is CAWSLGLAGGYEQYF. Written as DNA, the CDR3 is TGTGCCTGGAGTCTCGGACTAGCGGGAGGTTACGAGCAGTACTTC.

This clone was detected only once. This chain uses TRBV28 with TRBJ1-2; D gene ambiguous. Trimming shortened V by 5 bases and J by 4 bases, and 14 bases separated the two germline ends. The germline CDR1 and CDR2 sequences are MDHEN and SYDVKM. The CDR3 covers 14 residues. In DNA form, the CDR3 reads TGTGCCAGCAGTGCCCGGACGGACTTCTATGGCTACACCTTC. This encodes CASSARTDFYGYTF.

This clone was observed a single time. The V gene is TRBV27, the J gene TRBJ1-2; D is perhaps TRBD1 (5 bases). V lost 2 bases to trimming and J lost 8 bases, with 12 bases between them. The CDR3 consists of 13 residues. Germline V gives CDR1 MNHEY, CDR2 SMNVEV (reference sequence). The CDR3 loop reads CASSLGWRGGYTF. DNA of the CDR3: TGTGCCAGCAGTTTAGGGTGGAGGGGCGGCTACACCTTC.

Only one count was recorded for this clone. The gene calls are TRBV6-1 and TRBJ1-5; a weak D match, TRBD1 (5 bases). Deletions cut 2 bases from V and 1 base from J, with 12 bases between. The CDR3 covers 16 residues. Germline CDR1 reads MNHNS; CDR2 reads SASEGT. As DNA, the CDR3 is TGTGCCAGCAGTGAATTGAGGGGAGGAAGCAATCAGCCCCAGCATTTT. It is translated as CASSELRGGSNQPQHF.

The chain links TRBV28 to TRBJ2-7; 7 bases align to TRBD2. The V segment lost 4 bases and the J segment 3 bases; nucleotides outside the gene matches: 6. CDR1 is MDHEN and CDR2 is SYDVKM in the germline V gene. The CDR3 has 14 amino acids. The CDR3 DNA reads TGTGCCAGCAGTTGGGGCGGGAGTAGCTACGAGCAGTACTTC. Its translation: CASSWGGSSYEQYF.

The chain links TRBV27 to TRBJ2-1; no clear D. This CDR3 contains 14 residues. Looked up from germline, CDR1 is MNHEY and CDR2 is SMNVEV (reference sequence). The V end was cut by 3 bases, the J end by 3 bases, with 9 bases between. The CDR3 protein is CASSLDGNYNEQFF. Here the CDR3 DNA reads TGTGCCAGCAGTTTGGACGGAAACTACAATGAGCAGTTCTTC.

The CDR3 region is CASSGISWDTQYF. CDR3 coding DNA: TGTGCCAGCTCGGGGATCTCCTGGGATACGCAGTATTTT. The V gene is TRBV19, the J gene TRBJ2-3, with D tentatively TRBD2 (5 bases). The V end was cut by 9 bases, the J end by 6 bases, with 16 bases between. Germline values: CDR1 LNHDA, CDR2 SQIVND (reference sequence). This CDR3 is built from 13 residues.

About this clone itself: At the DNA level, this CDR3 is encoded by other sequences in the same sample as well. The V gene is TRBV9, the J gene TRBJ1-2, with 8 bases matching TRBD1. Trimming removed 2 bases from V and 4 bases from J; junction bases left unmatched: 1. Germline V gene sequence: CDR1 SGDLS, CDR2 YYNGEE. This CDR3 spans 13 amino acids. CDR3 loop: CASSVGQGYGYTF. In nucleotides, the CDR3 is TGTGCCAGCAGCGTTGGACAGGGCTATGGCTACACCTTC.

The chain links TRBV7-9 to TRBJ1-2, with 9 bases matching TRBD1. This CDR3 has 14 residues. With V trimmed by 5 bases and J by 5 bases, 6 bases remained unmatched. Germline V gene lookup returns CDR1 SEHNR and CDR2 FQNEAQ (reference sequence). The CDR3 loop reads CASSNGQGMYGYTF. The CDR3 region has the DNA TGTGCCAGCAGCAACGGACAGGGGATGTATGGCTACACCTTC.

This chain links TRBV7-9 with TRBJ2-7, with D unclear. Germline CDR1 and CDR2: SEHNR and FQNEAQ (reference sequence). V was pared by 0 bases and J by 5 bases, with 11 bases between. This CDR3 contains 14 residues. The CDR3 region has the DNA TGTGCCAGCAGCTTAGCAGGGTTCCCCGACGAGCAGTACTTC. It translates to CASSLAGFPDEQYF.

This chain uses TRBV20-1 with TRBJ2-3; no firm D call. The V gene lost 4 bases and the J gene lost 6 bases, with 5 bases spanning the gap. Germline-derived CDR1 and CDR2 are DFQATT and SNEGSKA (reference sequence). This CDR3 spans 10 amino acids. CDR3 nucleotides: TGCAGTGCTACGGAGGATACGCAGTATTTT. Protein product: CSATEDTQYF.

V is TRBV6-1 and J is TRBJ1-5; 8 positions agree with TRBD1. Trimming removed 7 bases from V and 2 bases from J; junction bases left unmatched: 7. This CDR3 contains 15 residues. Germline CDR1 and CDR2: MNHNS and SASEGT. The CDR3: CASIPGQGGNQPQHF. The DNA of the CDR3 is TGTGCCAGCATACCAGGACAGGGTGGCAATCAGCCCCAGCATTTT.

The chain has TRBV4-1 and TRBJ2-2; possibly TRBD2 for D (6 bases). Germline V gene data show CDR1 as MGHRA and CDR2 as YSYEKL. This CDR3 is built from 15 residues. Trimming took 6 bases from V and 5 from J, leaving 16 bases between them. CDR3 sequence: CASRWGSGGTGELFF. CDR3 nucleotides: TGCGCCAGCAGGTGGGGGAGCGGAGGGACCGGGGAGCTGTTTTTT.

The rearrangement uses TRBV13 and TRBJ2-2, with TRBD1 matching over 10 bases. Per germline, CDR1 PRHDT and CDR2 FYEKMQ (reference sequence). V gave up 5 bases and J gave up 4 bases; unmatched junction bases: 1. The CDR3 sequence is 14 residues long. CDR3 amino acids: CASSGTGVTGELFF. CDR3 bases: TGTGCCAGCAGCGGGACAGGGGTCACCGGGGAGCTGTTTTTT.

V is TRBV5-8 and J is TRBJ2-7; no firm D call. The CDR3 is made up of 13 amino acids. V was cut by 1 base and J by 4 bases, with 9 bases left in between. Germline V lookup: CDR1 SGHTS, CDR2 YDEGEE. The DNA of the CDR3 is TGTGCCAGCAGCTTGTATCAGAGTTACGAGCAGTACTTC. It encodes CASSLYQSYEQYF.

The CDR3 is CASSQDSGRRPGYEQYF. The CDR3 DNA reads TGCGCCAGCAGCCAAGATTCAGGAAGGAGGCCCGGCTACGAGCAGTACTTC. The chain links TRBV4-1 to TRBJ2-7; a weak D match, TRBD2 (5 bases). Trimming took 0 bases from V and 3 from J, leaving 18 bases between them. Germline CDR1 and CDR2: MGHRA and YSYEKL. The length of the CDR3 is 17 residues.

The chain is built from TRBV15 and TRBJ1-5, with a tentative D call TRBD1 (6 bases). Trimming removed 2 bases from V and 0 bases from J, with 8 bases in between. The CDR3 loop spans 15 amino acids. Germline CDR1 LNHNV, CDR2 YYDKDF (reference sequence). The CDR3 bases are TGTGCCACCAGCAGACAGGGGAATAGCAATCAGCCCCAGCATTTT. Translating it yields CATSRQGNSNQPQHF.

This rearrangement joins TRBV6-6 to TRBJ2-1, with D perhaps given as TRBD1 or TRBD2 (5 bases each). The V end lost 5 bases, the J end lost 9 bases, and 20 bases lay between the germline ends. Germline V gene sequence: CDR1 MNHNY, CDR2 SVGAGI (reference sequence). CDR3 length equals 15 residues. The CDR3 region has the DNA TGTGCCAGCAGTAAGGACTGGGGCTCTGGGGTTGAGCAGTTCTTC. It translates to CASSKDWGSGVEQFF.

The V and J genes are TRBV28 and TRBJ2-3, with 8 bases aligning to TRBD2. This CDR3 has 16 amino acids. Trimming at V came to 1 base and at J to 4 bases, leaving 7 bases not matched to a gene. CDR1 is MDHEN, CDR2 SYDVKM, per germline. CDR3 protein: CASSLSGTRDADTQYF. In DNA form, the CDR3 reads TGTGCCAGCAGTTTATCCGGGACTAGGGATGCAGATACGCAGTATTTT.

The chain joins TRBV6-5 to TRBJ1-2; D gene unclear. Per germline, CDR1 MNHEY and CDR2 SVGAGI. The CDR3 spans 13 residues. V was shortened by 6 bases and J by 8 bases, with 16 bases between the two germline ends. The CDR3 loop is CASSVKDLSGYTF. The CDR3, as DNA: TGTGCCAGCAGCGTAAAGGACCTATCAGGCTACACCTTC.

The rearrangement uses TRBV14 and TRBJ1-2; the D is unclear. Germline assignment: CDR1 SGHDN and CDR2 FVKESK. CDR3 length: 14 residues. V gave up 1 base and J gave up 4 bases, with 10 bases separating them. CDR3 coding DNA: TGTGCCAGCAGCCAAGTTCACGGACCCTATGGCTACACCTTC. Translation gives CASSQVHGPYGYTF.

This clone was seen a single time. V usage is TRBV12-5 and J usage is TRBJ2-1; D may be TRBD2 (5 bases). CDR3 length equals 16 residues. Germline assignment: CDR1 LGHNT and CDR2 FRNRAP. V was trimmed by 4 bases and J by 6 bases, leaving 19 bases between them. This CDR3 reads CASGSSPDYLSNEQFF. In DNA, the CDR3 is TGTGCTAGTGGTTCAAGCCCCGACTATCTCTCCAATGAGCAGTTCTTC. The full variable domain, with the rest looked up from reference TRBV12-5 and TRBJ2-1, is DARVTQTPRHKVTEMGQEVTMRCQPILGHNTVFWYRQTMMQGLELLAYFRNRAPLDDSGMPKDRFSAEMPDATLATLKIQPSEPRDSAVYFCASGSSPDYLSNEQFFGPGTRLTVL.

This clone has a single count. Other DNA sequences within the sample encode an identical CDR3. CDR3 loop: CASSPGGSSYNEQFF. DNA of the CDR3: TGTGCCAGCAGCCCCGGGGGGAGCTCCTACAATGAGCAGTTCTTC. The chain uses TRBV4-2 and TRBJ2-1; TRBD2 matches 7 bases. The junction had 3 bases not matched to a gene; V was cut back by 4 bases and J by 0 bases. The CDR3 consists of 15 residues. The V gene's germline CDR1 is LGHNA and CDR2 YNFKEQ.

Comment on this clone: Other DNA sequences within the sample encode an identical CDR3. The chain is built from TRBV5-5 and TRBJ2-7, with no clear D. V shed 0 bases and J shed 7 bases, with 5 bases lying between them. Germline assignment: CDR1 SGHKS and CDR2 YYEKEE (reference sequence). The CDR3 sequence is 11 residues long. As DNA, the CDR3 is TGTGCCAGCAGCTTGGGCAGGGAGCAGTACTTC. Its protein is CASSLGREQYF.

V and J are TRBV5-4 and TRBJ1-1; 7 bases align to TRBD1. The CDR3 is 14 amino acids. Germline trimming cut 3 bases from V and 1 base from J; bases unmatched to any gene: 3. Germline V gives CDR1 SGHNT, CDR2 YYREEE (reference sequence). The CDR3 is CASSWGTENTEAFF. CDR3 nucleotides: TGTGCCAGCAGCTGGGGGACAGAGAACACTGAAGCTTTCTTT.

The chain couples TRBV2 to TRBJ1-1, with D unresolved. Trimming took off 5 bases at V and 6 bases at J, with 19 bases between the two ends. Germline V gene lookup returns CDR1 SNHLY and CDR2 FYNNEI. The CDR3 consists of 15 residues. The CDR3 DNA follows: TGTGCCAGCAGTAAAAGAACACGGATTAGGCCTGAAGCTTTCTTT. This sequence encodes CASSKRTRIRPEAFF.

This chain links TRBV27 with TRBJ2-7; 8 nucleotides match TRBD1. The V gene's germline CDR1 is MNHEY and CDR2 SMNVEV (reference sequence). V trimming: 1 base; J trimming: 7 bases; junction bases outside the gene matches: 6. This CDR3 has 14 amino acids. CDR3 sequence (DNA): TGTGCCAGCAGTTTATATACAGGGGGGCAGGAGCAGTACTTC. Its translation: CASSLYTGGQEQYF.

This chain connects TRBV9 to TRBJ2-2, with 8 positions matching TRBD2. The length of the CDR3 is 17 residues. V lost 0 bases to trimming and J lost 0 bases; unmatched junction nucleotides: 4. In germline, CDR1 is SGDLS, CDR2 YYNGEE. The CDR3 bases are TGTGCCAGCAGCGTAGGGAATAGCGGGGCGAACACCGGGGAGCTGTTTTTT. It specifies CASSVGNSGANTGELFF.